This TCR beta chain was sequenced during a study of graft-versus-host responses after intestinal transplantation. Germline CDR1 and CDR2: KGHSH and LQKENI. The CDR3 extends over 19 amino acids. The V gene end was trimmed by 3 bases and the J gene end by 0 bases; junction bases not matched to a gene: 9. The data were produced by immunoSEQ multiplex PCR, yet TCRdb's version contains in-frame clones alone and is incomplete. This sample yields more than 65,000 clones, of which around 95% are seen a single time; around 0.56% belongs to the top ten. A note on this clone: Its specificity is not known.

The specimen comprised unstimulated CD8+ T cells sorted from spleen or lymph node cells, sampled before intestinal transplant. This sequence was found in a human donor who received an intestinal transplant. This chain connects TRBV18 to TRBJ2-5; 14 bases fit TRBD2. Here the CDR3 reads CASSPKTSGRARYQETQYF. The CDR3, as DNA: TGTGCCAGCTCACCTAAGACTAGCGGGAGGGCCCGGTACCAAGAGACCCAGTACTTC.